This TCR beta chain was sequenced during a study of T-cell memory formation after mild COVID-19. Study overall: TCR clusters were largely donor specific.

CDR3 length equals 13 residues. Germline values: CDR1 LGHDT, CDR2 YNNKEL (reference sequence). The ends were cut back, 0 bases at V and 9 bases at J, with 10 bases in the middle. This clonotype appeared a few times. The antigen is unknown. TCRdb recomputed calls from the 5' RACE reads with MiXCR, one row per CDR3 protein. The sample lists around 450,000 distinct CDR3 sequences, 15% to 20% occurring once. General study results and limits: Contracting CD4+ clones were located mainly in CM and EM, and CD8+ clones in EMRA.

The chain joins TRBV3-1 to TRBJ2-3, with TRBD2 as a possible D gene (5 bases). The receptor comes from an adult woman who had mild COVID-19 (a few samples of this study predate the infection). Cell type and time point are not known. Input material: PBMCs or a T cell subset sorted from them (not recorded which). DNA for the CDR3: TGTGCCAGCAGCCAAGACTCCCGGGGAACGCAGTATTTT. Its protein is CASSQDSRGTQYF.